These T cell receptor beta chains were read from a single sample in a study of T cell changes during pregnancy in multiple sclerosis. Measured with immunoSEQ multiplex PCR; TCRdb has only the in-frame clones, and not every one. The sample contains 58,000 or so clones, around 90% of which appear only once. The sample in question was CD4+ T cells from peripheral blood mononuclear cells, obtained in the third trimester of pregnancy. The receptors originated from a female donor with multiple sclerosis, enrolled in a pregnancy study. Both conserved end residues are trimmed from each CDR3.

TRBV29-1	SVDGDRATDTQY
TRBV6-4	ASSAASGGAIDTQY
TRBV5-1	GSKPGALSSYEQY
TRBV19	ASRGTGERYGYT
TRBV19	ASSIDGSSYNEQF
TRBV7-8	ASSSRGGTGELF
TRBV4-1	ASSQDSTGSSYEQY
TRBV7-3	ASSLGGRETQY
TRBV27	ASSFRAYNSPLH
TRBV7-9	ASSSRTAPNTEAF
TRBV13	ASSWGQGAGEQY
TRBV7-9	ASSADRFYGYT
TRBV11-2	ASSLGRGGPSTDTQY
TRBV7-6	ASSANDRVEQY
TRBV7-7	ASSFVRSVRETQY
TRBV4-1	ASSHRVLGYGYT
TRBV10-3	AITRSGEVEQF
TRBV21-1	AGLWSAGILDPGELF